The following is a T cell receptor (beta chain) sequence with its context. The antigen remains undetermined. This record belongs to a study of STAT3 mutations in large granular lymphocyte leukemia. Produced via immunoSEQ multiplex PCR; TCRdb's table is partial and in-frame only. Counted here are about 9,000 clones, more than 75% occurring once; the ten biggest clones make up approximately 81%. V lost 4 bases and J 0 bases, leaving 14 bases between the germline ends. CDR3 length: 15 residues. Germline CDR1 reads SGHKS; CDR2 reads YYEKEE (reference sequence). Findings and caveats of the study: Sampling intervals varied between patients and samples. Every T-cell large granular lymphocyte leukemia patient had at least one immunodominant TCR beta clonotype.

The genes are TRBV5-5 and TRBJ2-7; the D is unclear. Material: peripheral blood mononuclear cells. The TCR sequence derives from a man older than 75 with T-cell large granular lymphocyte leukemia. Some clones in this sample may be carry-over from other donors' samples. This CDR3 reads CASSLVWLSSYEQYF. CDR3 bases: TGTGCCAGCAGCCTAGTGTGGCTTTCCTCCTACGAGCAGTACTTC.